This T cell receptor beta chain emerged from a study of OX40 agonist ivuxolimab in advanced cancers. TCRdb keeps only in-frame clones here, not all; method: immunoSEQ multiplex PCR. The table shows tens of thousands of clones, with 85% to 95% occurring only once. The sequence was obtained from an adult with an advanced solid tumor such as melanoma, head and neck, liver or kidney cancer. Sequencing used CD4+ or CD8+ T cells sorted from blood, obtained in a trial of the OX40 agonist ivuxolimab.

CDR3 region: CASNQLQGRDTDTQYF. CDR3 sequence (DNA): TGTGCCAGCAACCAACTACAGGGCCGCGACACAGATACGCAGTATTTT. The chain combines TRBV9 with TRBJ2-3; D might be TRBD1 (6 bases). This CDR3 is built from 16 residues. Germline CDR1 reads SGDLS; CDR2 reads YYNGEE. The V end was cut by 6 bases, the J end by 2 bases, with 19 bases between. Full variable domain (remainder filled in from reference TRBV9 and TRBJ2-3): DSGVTQTPKHLITATGQRVTLRCSPRSGDLSVYWYQQSLDQGLQFLIQYYNGEERAKGNILERFSAQQFPDLHSELNLSSLELGDSALYFCASNQLQGRDTDTQYFGPGTRLTVL.